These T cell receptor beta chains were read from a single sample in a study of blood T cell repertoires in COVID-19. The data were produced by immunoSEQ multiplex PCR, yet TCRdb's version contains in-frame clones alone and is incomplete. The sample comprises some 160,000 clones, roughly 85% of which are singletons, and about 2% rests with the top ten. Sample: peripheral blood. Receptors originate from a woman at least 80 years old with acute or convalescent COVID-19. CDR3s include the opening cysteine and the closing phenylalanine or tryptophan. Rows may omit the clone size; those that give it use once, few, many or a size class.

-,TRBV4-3,CASSSGSANLHF
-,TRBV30,CAWTSENTDTQYF
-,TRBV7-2,CASSLRQGAGEQYF
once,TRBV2,CASIRETGPLF
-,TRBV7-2,CASSARLAGGNTGELFF
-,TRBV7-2,CASSLAPGSSGRRYEQYF
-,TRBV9,CASRGLSNTGELFF
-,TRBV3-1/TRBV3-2,CASSQRQGTTPLHF
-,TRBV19,CAGGRGQGYPGYTF
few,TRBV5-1,CASSLGSDRGIEQYF
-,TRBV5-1,CASRRGQGASYEQYF
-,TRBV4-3,CASSQQENTEAFF
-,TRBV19,CASRAGVSNQPQHF
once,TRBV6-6,CASSLNKPGQGAAQPQHF
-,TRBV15,CATSRDRGTGTNEQFF
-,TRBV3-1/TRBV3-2,CASSQGRGEKLFF
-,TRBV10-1,CASSEGQLNEQFF
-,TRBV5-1,CASSLEGTGWRGELFF
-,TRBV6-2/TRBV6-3,CASTPRSPILELFF
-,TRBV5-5,CASSQSIHEQYF
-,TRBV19,CASSRTGESGYTF
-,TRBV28,CASSLGQLISDIQYF
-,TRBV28,CASRTGVRYGYTF
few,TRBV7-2,CASSLAGTGSEKLFF
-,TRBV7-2,CASSLPSGAYEQYF
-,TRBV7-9,CASSVSGGRGDTQYF
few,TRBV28,CATVSWDRTYGYTF
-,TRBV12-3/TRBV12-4,CASSPAGYTEAFF
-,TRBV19,CASKNTATGNGDEQFF
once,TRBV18,CASSPDSGDEQFF
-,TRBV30,CAWSVSSAGVSYEQYF
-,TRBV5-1,CASSLAGLAVSFTGELFF
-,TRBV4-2,CASSLDWGTTSSYNEQFF
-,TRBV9,CASSVVGQEDEQFF
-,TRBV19,CASTRGIEGRNEQFF
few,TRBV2,CASREYSNQPQHF
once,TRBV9,CASSVGPYTGELFF
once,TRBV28,CASNPPTGAGNTIYF
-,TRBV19,CASSEQIFPEQFF
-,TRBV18,CASSATGGAYEQYF
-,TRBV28,CASSRPGQGFTEAFF
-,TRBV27,CASRRTGTVNEKLFF
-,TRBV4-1,CASSSMGLVINEQFF
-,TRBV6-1,CASSESRGLSPLHF
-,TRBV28,CASSMNGRRELFF
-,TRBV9,CASSSAGNSPLHF
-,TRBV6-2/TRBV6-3,CASSLGQGTQIPYEQYF
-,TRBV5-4,CASSIVPDSNEQFF
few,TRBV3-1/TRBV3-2,CASSQQGMGKAQFF
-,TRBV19,CASSIDRDTQYF
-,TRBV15,CATSRYPGQATDTQYF
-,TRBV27,CASSTGVGTDTQYF
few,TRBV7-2,CASSSGTGNSPLHF
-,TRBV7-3,CASRLKGATEAFF